This T cell receptor (beta chain) was documented in a study of T cells in Graves' hyperthyroidism and ophthalmopathy. Study details: At initial diagnosis, before any treatment had begun, peripheral blood was obtained. Study-wide results and limits: Among clonotypes expanded in thyroid above 0.001, most were also found in blood. Prediction of ophthalmopathy progression came a median roughly 6.6 months pre-onset.

In this sample, this clonotype turned up a few times. Antigen specificity is unknown. Trimming left V 3 bases short and J 13 bases short, with 10 bases between. This CDR3 spans 12 amino acids. Germline lookup yields CDR1 SGHAT and CDR2 FQNNGV. The CDR3 regions of TCR beta were amplified from RNA transcripts. TCR CDR3 underwent first-round RT-PCR with the HTBI primer set. TCRdb re-called the multiplex PCR reads with MiXCR, one entry per CDR3 protein. The profile shows roughly 380,000 distinct CDR3 sequences, approximately 15% of them singletons. The sample consisted of blood. The clonotype comes from a young woman with Graves' hyperthyroidism. This rearrangement joins TRBV11-2 to TRBJ1-6; D gene uncertain. DNA for the CDR3: TGTGCCAGCAGCTTTGAAGCGCCCCCCCTCCACTTT. Its translation: CASSFEAPPLHF.